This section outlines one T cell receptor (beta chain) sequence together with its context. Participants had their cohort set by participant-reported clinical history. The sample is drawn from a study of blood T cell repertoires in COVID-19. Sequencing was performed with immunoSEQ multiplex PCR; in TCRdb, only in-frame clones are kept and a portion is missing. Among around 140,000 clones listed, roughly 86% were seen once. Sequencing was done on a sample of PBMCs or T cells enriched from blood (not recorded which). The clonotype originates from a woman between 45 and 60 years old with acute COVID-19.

The CDR3 DNA sequence: TGCGCCAGCAGCTTGGCCGGGGGGAGCTCCTACAATGAGCAGTTCTTC. Translated: CASSLAGGSSYNEQFF. The chain couples TRBV5-1 to TRBJ2-1, with 7 bases aligning to TRBD2. This CDR3 comprises 16 residues. In germline, CDR1 is SGHRS, CDR2 YFSETQ. After removal of 0 bases from V and 0 bases from J, the junction contained 3 bases not matched to a gene.